The clone carrying this T cell receptor beta chain turned up a few times. Data came from immunoSEQ multiplex PCR; TCRdb stores just in-frame clones and leaves some out. The sample contains almost 750,000 clones, over 60% of which appear only once. The sample belongs to a study of shared clonotypes between healthy human individuals. The CDR3 runs 17 residues. Germline CDR1 is LGHNA and CDR2 is YNFKEQ. Trimming took 0 bases from V and 0 from J, leaving 12 bases between them. The sequenced material came from memory CD4+ T cells sorted from blood. Subset in this sample: CD45RA-negative fraction. This TCR came from a woman aged 25-40 years in good health. V and J are TRBV4-2 and TRBJ2-1, with a possible D match to TRBD2 (5 bases). Here the CDR3 DNA reads TGTGCCAGCAGCCAAGATGAGCAGCGGAGCTCCTACAATGAGCAGTTCTTC. Translating gives CASSQDEQRSSYNEQFF.